Below, 26 T cell receptor beta chains from the same sample are listed, as sequenced in a study of blood T cell repertoires in COVID-19. Assay: immunoSEQ multiplex PCR; the TCRdb copy retains only in-frame clones and omits some. The data show a few hundred thousand clones, around 90% seen once. Sequencing was carried out using peripheral blood. These receptors were taken from a woman aged 70-85 years with COVID-19, enrolled during active disease.

This clone was observed once. The rearrangement joins TRBV10-3 to TRBJ2-7; TRBD1 is a possible D gene (6 bases). This CDR3 contains 16 residues. With 2 bases removed from V and 1 base from J, the gap between germline ends came to 15 bases. CDR1 ENHRY and CDR2 SYGVKD come from the germline V gene. The CDR3 spells CAISEGMGALSYEQYF. Written as DNA, the CDR3 is TGTGCCATCAGTGAGGGAATGGGGGCGCTGTCCTACGAGCAGTACTTC.

J is TRBJ2-5 and V is TRBV6-1; D might be TRBD2 (7 bases). This CDR3 is built from 14 residues. Between the trimmed V and J ends, which lost 3 bases and 5 bases, there was a span of 13 bases. Germline V gene sequence: CDR1 MNHNS, CDR2 SASEGT. The CDR3 coding sequence is TGTGCCAGCAGTGACACAAGGGGGGGGGAGACCCAGTACTTC. Translation gives CASSDTRGGETQYF.

J is TRBJ1-2 and V is TRBV5-4, with 10 bases lining up with TRBD1. The CDR3 has 14 amino acids. Germline V gives CDR1 SGHNT, CDR2 YYREEE (reference sequence). Trimming removed 3 bases from V and 12 bases from J; junction bases left unmatched: 11. The CDR3 sequence is CASSSSGQGFANTF. CDR3 coding DNA: TGTGCCAGCAGCTCCTCGGGACAGGGGTTTGCTAACACCTTC.

CDR3 nucleotide sequence: TGTGCCAGTAGGACCCAGGGGGCCACTGAAGCTTTCTTT. Its protein product is CASRTQGATEAFF. V is TRBV19 and J is TRBJ1-1; 8 bases map to TRBD1. CDR1 is LNHDA, CDR2 SQIVND, per germline (reference sequence). This CDR3 is 13 amino acids long. V lost 6 bases to trimming and J lost 4 bases; unmatched junction nucleotides: 4.

The chain has TRBV7-2 and TRBJ2-7; the D gene is possibly TRBD2 (6 bases). The V end was cut by 4 bases, the J end by 3 bases, with 16 bases between. Germline lookup yields CDR1 SGHTA and CDR2 FQGNSA. The CDR3 loop spans 15 amino acids. CDR3 DNA: TGTGCCAGCAGCTCTTCTTTTAGCGGCCTCTACGAGCAGTACTTC. Protein: CASSSSFSGLYEQYF.

The chain uses TRBV9 and TRBJ1-1, with D unclear. Germline-derived CDR1 and CDR2 are SGDLS and YYNGEE. Trimming removed 0 bases at V and 1 base at J, with 10 bases between. CDR3 length: 15 residues. This CDR3 is CASSVVNSGNTEAFF. The CDR3 DNA reads TGTGCCAGCAGCGTAGTTAACAGCGGGAACACTGAAGCTTTCTTT.

The gene calls are TRBV28 and TRBJ1-2, with TRBD1 matching over 9 bases. The ends lost 8 bases at V and 5 bases at J; junction bases unmatched: 6. The CDR3 loop spans 13 amino acids. The germline CDR1 and CDR2 sequences are MDHEN and SYDVKM. Here the CDR3 DNA reads TGTGCCAGCCGACAGGGGGGGAGGTATGGCTACACCTTC. Its translation: CASRQGGRYGYTF.

This chain uses TRBV2 with TRBJ2-3, with 14 bases that match TRBD2. Unmatched junction bases numbered 2, after V lost 9 bases and J lost 0 bases. The CDR3 has 15 amino acids. Germline CDR1 and CDR2: SNHLY and FYNNEI. Here the CDR3 DNA reads TGTGCCAGGGGACTAGCGGGAGCTAGCACAGATACGCAGTATTTT. Translation gives CARGLAGASTDTQYF.

The chain has TRBV11-2 and TRBJ2-7; tentative D call: TRBD2 (6 bases). V was shortened by 5 bases and J by 0 bases, with 8 bases between the two germline ends. The V gene's germline CDR1 is SGHAT and CDR2 FQNNGV. The CDR3 extends over 13 amino acids. The CDR3 is CASSRDSSYEQYF. CDR3 bases: TGTGCCAGCAGCCGGGACTCCTCCTACGAGCAGTACTTC. The variable domain in full, with the rest retrieved from reference TRBV11-2 and TRBJ2-7, is EAGVAQSPRYKIIEKRQSVAFWCNPISGHATLYWYQQILGQGPKLLIQFQNNGVVDDSQLPKDRFSAERLKGVDSTLKIQPAKLEDSAVYLCASSRDSSYEQYFGPGTRLTVT.

The CDR3 reads CASSGSGRSNEKLFF. In nucleotides, the CDR3 is TGCGCCAGCAGCGGCTCAGGGAGGTCTAATGAAAAACTGTTTTTT. The V gene is TRBV5-1, the J gene TRBJ1-4, with D perhaps matching TRBD1 (5 bases). Germline V CDR1 and CDR2: SGHRS, YFSETQ. Trimming stripped 4 bases from V and 3 bases from J, with 13 bases between. The CDR3 loop spans 15 amino acids.

This chain links TRBV7-2 with TRBJ1-5, with D unresolved. Trimming shortened V by 3 bases and J by 0 bases, and 9 bases separated the two germline ends. CDR1 SGHTA and CDR2 FQGNSA come from the germline V gene. This CDR3 spans 15 amino acids. The CDR3, as DNA: TGTGCCAGCAGCTTTTCACTGCTTAGCAATCAGCCCCAGCATTTT. It codes for CASSFSLLSNQPQHF. The full variable domain, rest sourced from reference TRBV7-2 and TRBJ1-5, is GAGVSQSPSNKVTEKGKDVELRCDPISGHTALYWYRQSLGQGLEFLIYFQGNSAPDKSGLPSDRFSAERTGGSVSTLTIQRTQQEDSAVYLCASSFSLLSNQPQHFGDGTRLSIL.

The genes are TRBV7-6 and TRBJ1-5; maybe TRBD1 (5 bases). CDR1 SGHVS and CDR2 FNYEAQ come from the germline V gene. The CDR3 is made up of 14 amino acids. V dropped 3 bases and J dropped 5 bases, with 11 bases sitting between them. CDR3 DNA sequence: TGTGCCAGCAGCTTGAAGGCGGGGGATCAGCCCCAGCATTTT. This codes for CASSLKAGDQPQHF.

The genes are TRBV19 and TRBJ2-3, with 10 bases fitting TRBD2. This CDR3 spans 15 amino acids. V shed 7 bases and J 4 bases; nucleotides not matched to a gene: 8. Germline CDR1 reads LNHDA; CDR2 reads SQIVND (reference sequence). CDR3 in amino acids: CASKSSGSRSDTQYF. DNA of the CDR3: TGTGCCAGTAAGTCTAGCGGGAGTCGATCAGATACGCAGTATTTT.

The rearrangement links TRBV30 to TRBJ2-2; D is unresolved. Germline V CDR1 and CDR2: GTSNPN, SVGIG (reference sequence). This CDR3 region has 13 residues. Trimming shortened V by 3 bases and J by 6 bases, and 11 bases separated the two germline ends. The chain's CDR3 is CAWSKDSAGELFF. CDR3 nucleotides: TGTGCCTGGAGCAAAGACTCGGCCGGGGAGCTGTTTTTT.

The rearrangement links TRBV30 to TRBJ1-1; weak D call: TRBD1 (6 bases). Germline V lookup: CDR1 GTSNPN, CDR2 SVGIG (reference sequence). V dropped 1 base and J dropped 0 bases, with 12 bases sitting between them. This CDR3 region has 15 residues. The CDR3, as DNA: TGTGCCTGGAGTGCAACGGGACATCTGAACACTGAAGCTTTCTTT. It codes for CAWSATGHLNTEAFF.

This chain links TRBV6-5 with TRBJ2-5, with D maybe TRBD1 (6 bases). CDR3 length equals 14 residues. Between the trimmed V and J ends, which lost 7 bases and 2 bases, there was a span of 14 bases. Germline V gene lookup returns CDR1 MNHEY and CDR2 SVGAGI. CDR3 in DNA: TGTGCCAGCACAGGGGTCCGGTTGCAAGAGACCCAGTACTTC. It is translated as CASTGVRLQETQYF.

DNA of the CDR3: TGTGCCATCGGGACTAGCGGGATAGTGAATGAGCAGTTCTTC. Translation: CAIGTSGIVNEQFF. The chain is built from TRBV24-1 and TRBJ2-1; TRBD2 matches at 13 bases. Per germline, CDR1 KGHDR and CDR2 SFDVKD. CDR3 size: 14 residues. V lost 11 bases to trimming and J lost 7 bases; unmatched junction nucleotides: 7.

The rearrangement joins TRBV11-3 to TRBJ2-5; weak D call: TRBD2 (6 bases). The V and J ends lost 0 bases and 1 base respectively, with 9 bases between them. Germline CDR1 reads SGHNT; CDR2 reads YENEEA. The CDR3 is 15 residues long. CDR3 region: CASSLEGTSQETQYF. The CDR3 DNA reads as TGTGCCAGCAGCTTAGAGGGGACTTCCCAAGAGACCCAGTACTTC.

This chain connects TRBV28 to TRBJ2-7, with D tentatively TRBD1 (5 bases). Germline CDR1 and CDR2: MDHEN and SYDVKM. The CDR3 has 12 amino acids. The V end was cut by 5 bases, the J end by 5 bases, with 10 bases between. The CDR3 here is CASSVSGNEQYF. The DNA for the CDR3 is TGTGCCAGCAGTGTGTCAGGGAACGAGCAGTACTTC.

The CDR3: CAWSGPYEQYF. Written as DNA, the CDR3 is TGTGCCTGGAGTGGGCCTTACGAGCAGTACTTC. The chain is built from TRBV30 and TRBJ2-7; no clear D. The CDR3 spans 11 residues. V was cut by 1 base and J by 4 bases, with 5 bases left in between. Germline CDR1 and CDR2: GTSNPN and SVGIG (reference sequence).

This chain uses TRBV19 with TRBJ2-2, with D possibly being TRBD1 (6 bases). Germline V lookup: CDR1 LNHDA, CDR2 SQIVND (reference sequence). Trimming took 5 bases from V and 5 from J, leaving 18 bases between them. This CDR3 has 16 amino acids. CDR3 sequence reads: CASSEFAQRGTGELFF. CDR3 bases: TGTGCCAGTAGTGAATTCGCCCAAAGGGGGACCGGGGAGCTGTTTTTT.

The V call is TRBV5-8, the J call TRBJ1-2, with 11 bases that match TRBD1. The V and J ends lost 4 bases and 2 bases, in that order; junction bases with no gene match: 10. This CDR3 has 17 residues. The germline gives CDR1 SGHTS, CDR2 YDEGEE. This chain's CDR3 is CASSGRDRGRLNYGYTF. CDR3 sequence (DNA): TGTGCCAGCAGCGGCCGGGACAGGGGGAGATTGAACTATGGCTACACCTTC.

The chain carries TRBV7-3 and TRBJ1-6; D is possibly TRBD1 (6 bases). Per the germline V gene, CDR1 is SGHTA and CDR2 is FQGTGA. The CDR3 is 14 amino acids. V lost 5 bases and J 6 bases, leaving 11 bases between the germline ends. Written as DNA, the CDR3 is TGTGCCAGCAGCGTAGACAGGTTTAATTCACCCCTCCACTTT. Amino acid sequence: CASSVDRFNSPLHF.

The J gene is TRBJ2-5, the V gene TRBV5-1; 12 nucleotides agree with TRBD2. Germline V gene data show CDR1 as SGHRS and CDR2 as YFSETQ. The CDR3 runs 15 residues. The ends lost 2 bases at V and 4 bases at J; junction bases unmatched: 3. The CDR3 bases are TGCGCCAGCAGCTTCCCTAGCGGGAGGGGAGAGACCCAGTACTTC. Residues: CASSFPSGRGETQYF.

The chain carries TRBV2 and TRBJ1-6; 8 bases align to TRBD1. The V segment lost 2 bases and the J segment 9 bases; nucleotides outside the gene matches: 9. The germline gives CDR1 SNHLY, CDR2 FYNNEI. The CDR3 spans 16 residues. CDR3 sequence reads: CASSENTQGAGSPLHF. The CDR3 DNA reads as TGTGCCAGCAGTGAAAACACCCAGGGGGCTGGTTCACCCCTCCACTTT.

The chain employs TRBV7-2 and TRBJ1-5, with TRBD1 identical over 9 bases. In germline, CDR1 is SGHTA, CDR2 FQGNSA. V lost 2 bases to trimming and J lost 4 bases; unmatched junction nucleotides: 3. This CDR3 spans 15 amino acids. The CDR3 region has the DNA TGTGCCAGCAGCTTATGGACAGGGGAAAATCAGCCCCAGCATTTT. Translated: CASSLWTGENQPQHF.